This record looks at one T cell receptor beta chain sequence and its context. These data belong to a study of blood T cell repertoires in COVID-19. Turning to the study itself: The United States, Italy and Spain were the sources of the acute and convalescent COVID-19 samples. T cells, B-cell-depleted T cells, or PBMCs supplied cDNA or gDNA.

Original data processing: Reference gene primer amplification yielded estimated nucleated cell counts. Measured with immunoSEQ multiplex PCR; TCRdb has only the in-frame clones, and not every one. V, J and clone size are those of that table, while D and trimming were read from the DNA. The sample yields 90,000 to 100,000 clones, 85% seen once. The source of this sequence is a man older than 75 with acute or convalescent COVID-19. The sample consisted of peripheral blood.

CDR3 DNA sequence: TGTGCCAGCAGCGACAGCGGGGGGACAGGTTCCTATGGCTACACCTTC. Protein sequence: CASSDSGGTGSYGYTF. The V call is TRBV28, the J call TRBJ1-2, with 8 bases matching TRBD1. This CDR3 is 16 amino acids long. The ends lost 6 bases at V and 4 bases at J; junction bases unmatched: 13. Germline V lookup: CDR1 MDHEN, CDR2 SYDVKM.